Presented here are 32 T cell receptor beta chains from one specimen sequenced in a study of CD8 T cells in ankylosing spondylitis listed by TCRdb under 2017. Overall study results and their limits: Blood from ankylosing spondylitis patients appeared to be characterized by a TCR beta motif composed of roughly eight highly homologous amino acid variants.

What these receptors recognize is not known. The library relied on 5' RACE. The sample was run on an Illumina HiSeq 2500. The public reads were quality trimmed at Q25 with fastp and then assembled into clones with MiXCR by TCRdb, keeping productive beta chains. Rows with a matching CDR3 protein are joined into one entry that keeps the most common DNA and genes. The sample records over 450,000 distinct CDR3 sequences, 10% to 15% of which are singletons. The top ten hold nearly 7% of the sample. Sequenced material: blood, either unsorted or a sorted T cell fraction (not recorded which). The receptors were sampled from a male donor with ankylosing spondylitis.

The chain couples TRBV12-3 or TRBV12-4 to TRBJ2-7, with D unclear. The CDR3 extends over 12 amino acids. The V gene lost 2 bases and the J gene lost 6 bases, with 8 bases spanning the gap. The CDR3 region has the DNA TGTGCCAGCAGTTTAAACGTCGGCGAGCAGTACTTC. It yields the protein CASSLNVGEQYF.

CDR3 nucleotide sequence: TGTGCCAGCAGGACCGGGGGGGTAGTAAGAGAGACCCAGTACTTC. Its translation: CASRTGGVVRETQYF. This chain links TRBV7-2 with TRBJ2-5, with 8 bases matching TRBD2. The CDR3 consists of 15 residues. Germline V gives CDR1 SGHTA, CDR2 FQGNSA. The ends lost 6 bases at V and 4 bases at J; junction bases unmatched: 10. The complete variable domain, with remaining parts taken from reference TRBV7-2 and TRBJ2-5, reads GAGVSQSPSNKVTEKGKDVELRCDPISGHTALYWYRQSLGQGLEFLIYFQGNSAPDKSGLPSDRFSAERTGGSVSTLTIQRTQQEDSAVYLCASRTGGVVRETQYFGPGTRLLVL.

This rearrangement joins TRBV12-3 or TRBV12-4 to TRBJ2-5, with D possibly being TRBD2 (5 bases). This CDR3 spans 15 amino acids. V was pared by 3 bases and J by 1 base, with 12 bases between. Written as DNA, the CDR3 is TGTGCCAGCAGTTTGAGGGCAGACTTCCAAGAGACCCAGTACTTC. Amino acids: CASSLRADFQETQYF.

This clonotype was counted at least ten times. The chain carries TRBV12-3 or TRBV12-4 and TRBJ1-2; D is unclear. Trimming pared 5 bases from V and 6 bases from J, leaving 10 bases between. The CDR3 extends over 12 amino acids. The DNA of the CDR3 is TGTGCCAGCAGTGCCCTAATCGATGGCTACACCTTC. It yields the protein CASSALIDGYTF.

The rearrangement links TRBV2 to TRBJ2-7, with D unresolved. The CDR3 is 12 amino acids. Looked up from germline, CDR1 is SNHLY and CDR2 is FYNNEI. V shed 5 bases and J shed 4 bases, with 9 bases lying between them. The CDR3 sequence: CASSPLQYEQYF. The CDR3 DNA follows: TGTGCCAGCAGTCCCCTCCAGTACGAGCAGTACTTC. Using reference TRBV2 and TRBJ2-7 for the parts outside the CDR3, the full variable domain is EPEVTQTPSHQVTQMGQEVILRCVPISNHLYFYWYRQILGQKVEFLVSFYNNEISEKSEIFDDQFSVERPDGSNFTLKIRSTKLEDSAMYFCASSPLQYEQYFGPGTRLTVT.

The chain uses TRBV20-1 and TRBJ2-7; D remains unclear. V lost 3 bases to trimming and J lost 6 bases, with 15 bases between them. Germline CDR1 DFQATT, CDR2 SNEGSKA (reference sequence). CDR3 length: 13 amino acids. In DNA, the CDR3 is TGCAGTGCTAGCACCATGCCTGGTGGCGAGCAGTACTTC. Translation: CSASTMPGGEQYF.

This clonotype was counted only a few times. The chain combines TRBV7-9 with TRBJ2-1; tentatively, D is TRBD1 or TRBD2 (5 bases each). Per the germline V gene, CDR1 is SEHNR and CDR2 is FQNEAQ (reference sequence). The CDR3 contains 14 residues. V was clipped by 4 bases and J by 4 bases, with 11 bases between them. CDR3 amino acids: CASSWGTEYNEQFF. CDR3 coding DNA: TGTGCCAGCAGCTGGGGGACGGAGTACAATGAGCAGTTCTTC.

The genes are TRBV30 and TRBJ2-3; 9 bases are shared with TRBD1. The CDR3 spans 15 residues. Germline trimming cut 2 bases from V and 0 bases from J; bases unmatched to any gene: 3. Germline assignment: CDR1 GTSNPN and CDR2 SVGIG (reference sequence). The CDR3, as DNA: TGTGCCTGGAGTCCCGGGACAGGGAGCACAGATACGCAGTATTTT. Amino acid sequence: CAWSPGTGSTDTQYF. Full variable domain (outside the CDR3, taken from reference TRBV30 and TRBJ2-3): SQTIHQWPATLVQPVGSPLSLECTVEGTSNPNLYWYRQAAGRGLQLLFYSVGIGQISSEVPQNLSASRPQDRQFILSSKKLLLSDSGFYLCAWSPGTGSTDTQYFGPGTRLTVL.

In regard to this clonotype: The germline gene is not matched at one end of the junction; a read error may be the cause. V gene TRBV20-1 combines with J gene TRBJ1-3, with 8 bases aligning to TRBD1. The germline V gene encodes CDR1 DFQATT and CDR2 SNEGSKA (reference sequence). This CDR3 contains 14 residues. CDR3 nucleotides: TGCAGTGCTAGAGACGCCAAGGGACAGGCCTTCTTGATCTTT. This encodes CSARDAKGQAFLIF.

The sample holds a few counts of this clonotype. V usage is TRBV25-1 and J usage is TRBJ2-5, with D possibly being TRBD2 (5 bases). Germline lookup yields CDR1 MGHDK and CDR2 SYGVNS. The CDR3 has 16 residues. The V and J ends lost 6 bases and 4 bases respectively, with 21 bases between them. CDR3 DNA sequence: TGTGCCAGCAGCTCATCCCAGTGGGCACGGGGAGAGACCCAGTACTTC. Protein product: CASSSSQWARGETQYF. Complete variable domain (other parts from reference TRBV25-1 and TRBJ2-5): EADIYQTPRYLVIGTGKKITLECSQTMGHDKMYWYQQDPGMELHLIHYSYGVNSTEKGDLSSESTVSRIRTEHFPLTLESARPSHTSQYLCASSSSQWARGETQYFGPGTRLLVL.

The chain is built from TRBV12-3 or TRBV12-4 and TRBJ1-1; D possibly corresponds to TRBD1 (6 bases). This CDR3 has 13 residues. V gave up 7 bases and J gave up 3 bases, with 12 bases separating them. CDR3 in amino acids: CASTLGGDTEAFF. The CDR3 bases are TGTGCCAGCACCCTCGGGGGCGACACTGAAGCTTTCTTT.

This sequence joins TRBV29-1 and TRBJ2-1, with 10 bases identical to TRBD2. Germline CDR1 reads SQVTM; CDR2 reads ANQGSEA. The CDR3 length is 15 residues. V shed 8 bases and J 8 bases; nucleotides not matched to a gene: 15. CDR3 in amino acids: CSLRGLAGVGDEQFF. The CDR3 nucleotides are TGCAGCCTTCGCGGGCTAGCGGGAGTGGGTGATGAGCAGTTCTTC.

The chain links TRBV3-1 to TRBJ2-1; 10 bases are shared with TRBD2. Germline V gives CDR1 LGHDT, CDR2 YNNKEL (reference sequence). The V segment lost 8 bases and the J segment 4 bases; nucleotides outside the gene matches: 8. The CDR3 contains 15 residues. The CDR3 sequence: CASPQISGGYNEQFF. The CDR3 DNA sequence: TGTGCCAGCCCCCAAATTAGCGGGGGGTACAATGAGCAGTTCTTC.

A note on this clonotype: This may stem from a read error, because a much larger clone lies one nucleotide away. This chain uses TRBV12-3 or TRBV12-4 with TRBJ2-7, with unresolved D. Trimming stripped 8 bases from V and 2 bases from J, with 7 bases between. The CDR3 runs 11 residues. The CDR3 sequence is CASGVTYEQYF. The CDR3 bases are TGTGCCAGCGGTGTCACCTACGAGCAGTACTTC.

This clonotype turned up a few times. CDR3 DNA sequence: TGTGCCAGCAGCCTTTCCAAAGCGGGAGAAGTCACCGGGGAGCTGTTTTTT. Its translation is CASSLSKAGEVTGELFF. The chain links TRBV4-2 to TRBJ2-2; TRBD2 aligns across 8 bases. CDR1 and CDR2 (germline): LGHNA, YNFKEQ. With 4 bases clipped from V and 4 bases from J, the junction kept 11 bases outside the gene matches. The length of the CDR3 is 17 residues.

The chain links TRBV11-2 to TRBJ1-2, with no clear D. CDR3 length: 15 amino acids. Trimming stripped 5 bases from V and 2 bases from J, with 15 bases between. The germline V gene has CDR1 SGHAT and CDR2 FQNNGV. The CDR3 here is CASSPGPGGNYGYTF. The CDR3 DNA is TGTGCCAGCAGCCCAGGACCCGGCGGGAACTATGGCTACACCTTC.

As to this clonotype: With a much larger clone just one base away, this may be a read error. CDR3 sequence reads: CASGGGKETLYF. CDR3 nucleotide sequence: TGCGCCAGCGGGGGGGGCAAGGAGACCCTGTACTTC. This chain connects TRBV5-1 to TRBJ2-5; TRBD2 is a possible D gene (7 bases). The CDR3 is 12 amino acids. Germline CDR1 is SGHRS and CDR2 is YFSETQ.

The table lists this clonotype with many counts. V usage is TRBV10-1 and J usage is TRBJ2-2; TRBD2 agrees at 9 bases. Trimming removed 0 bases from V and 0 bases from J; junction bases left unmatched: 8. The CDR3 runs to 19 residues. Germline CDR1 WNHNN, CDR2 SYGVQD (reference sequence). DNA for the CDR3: TGCGCCAGCAGTGAGTCGTTGGTAGCGGGAGCCTCGAACACCGGGGAGCTGTTTTTT. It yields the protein CASSESLVAGASNTGELFF.

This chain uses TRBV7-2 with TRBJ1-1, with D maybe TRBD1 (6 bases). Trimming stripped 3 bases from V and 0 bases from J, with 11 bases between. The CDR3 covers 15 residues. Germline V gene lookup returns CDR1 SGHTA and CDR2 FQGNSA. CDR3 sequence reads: CASSFTGTMNTEAFF. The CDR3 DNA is TGTGCCAGCAGCTTCACAGGGACCATGAACACTGAAGCTTTCTTT.

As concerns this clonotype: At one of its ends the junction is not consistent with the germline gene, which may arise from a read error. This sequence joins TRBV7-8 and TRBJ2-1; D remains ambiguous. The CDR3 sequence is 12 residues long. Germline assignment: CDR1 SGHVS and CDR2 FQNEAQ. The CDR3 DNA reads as TGTGCCAGCAGCTTAGCGGTGGGTGAGCAGATCTTC. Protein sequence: CASSLAVGEQIF.

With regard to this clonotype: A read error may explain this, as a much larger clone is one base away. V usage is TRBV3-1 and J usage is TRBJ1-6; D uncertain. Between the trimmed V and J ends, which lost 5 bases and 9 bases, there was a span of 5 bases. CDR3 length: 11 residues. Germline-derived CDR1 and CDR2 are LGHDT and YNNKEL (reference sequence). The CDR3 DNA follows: TGTGCCAGCAGCTTGAGTTCACCCCTCCACTTT. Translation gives CASSLSSPLHF.

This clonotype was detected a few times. CDR3 amino acids: CASRRGSGRTYNEQFF. The DNA of the CDR3 is TGTGCCAGCCGCCGGGGTAGCGGGAGGACTTACAATGAGCAGTTCTTC. The chain carries TRBV7-2 and TRBJ2-1; 10 bases agree with TRBD2. The CDR3 is made up of 16 amino acids. Germline lookup yields CDR1 SGHTA and CDR2 FQGNSA. V shed 8 bases, J shed 4 bases, and the junction held 11 bases outside the gene matches.

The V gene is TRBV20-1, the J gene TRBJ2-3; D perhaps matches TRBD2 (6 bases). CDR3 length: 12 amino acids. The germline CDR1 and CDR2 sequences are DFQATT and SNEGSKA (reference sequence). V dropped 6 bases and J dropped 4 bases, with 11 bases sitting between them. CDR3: CSARLVSDTQYF. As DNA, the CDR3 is TGCAGTGCCAGACTAGTGTCAGATACGCAGTATTTT.

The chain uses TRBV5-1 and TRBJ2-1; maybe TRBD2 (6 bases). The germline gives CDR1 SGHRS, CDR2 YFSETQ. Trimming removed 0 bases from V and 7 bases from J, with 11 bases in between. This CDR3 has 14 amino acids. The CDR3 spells CASSLAWGENEQFF. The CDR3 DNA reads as TGCGCCAGCAGCTTGGCCTGGGGGGAAAATGAGCAGTTCTTC.

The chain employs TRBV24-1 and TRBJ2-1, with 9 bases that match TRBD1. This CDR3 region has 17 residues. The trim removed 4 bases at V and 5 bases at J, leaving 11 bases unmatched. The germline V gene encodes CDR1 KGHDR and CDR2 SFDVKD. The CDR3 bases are TGTGCCACCAGTGACCAAACAGGGGGCGGAACACACAATGAGCAGTTCTTC. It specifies CATSDQTGGGTHNEQFF.

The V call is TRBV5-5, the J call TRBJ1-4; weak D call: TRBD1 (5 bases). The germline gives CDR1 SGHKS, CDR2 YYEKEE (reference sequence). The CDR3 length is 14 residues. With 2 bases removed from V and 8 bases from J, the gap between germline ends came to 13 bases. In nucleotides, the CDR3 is TGTGCCAGCAGCTTTAACGGGGCGGAAGAAAAACTGTTTTTT. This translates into CASSFNGAEEKLFF.

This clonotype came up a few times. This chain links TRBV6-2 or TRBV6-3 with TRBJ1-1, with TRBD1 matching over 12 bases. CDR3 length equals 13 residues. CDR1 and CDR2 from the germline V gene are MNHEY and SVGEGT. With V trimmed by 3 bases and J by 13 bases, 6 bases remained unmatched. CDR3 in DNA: TGTGCCAGCAGTTATGGGACAGGGGGCAGTGTTTTCTTT. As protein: CASSYGTGGSVFF.

CDR3 bases: TGTGCCAGCAGCCAAGGTGAGCTTACTGAAGCTTTCTTT. The encoded protein is CASSQGELTEAFF. The chain is built from TRBV3-1 and TRBJ1-1, with no clear D. CDR3 length: 13 amino acids. Trimming shortened V by 1 base and J by 5 bases, and 8 bases separated the two germline ends. The germline V gene encodes CDR1 LGHDT and CDR2 YNNKEL (reference sequence).

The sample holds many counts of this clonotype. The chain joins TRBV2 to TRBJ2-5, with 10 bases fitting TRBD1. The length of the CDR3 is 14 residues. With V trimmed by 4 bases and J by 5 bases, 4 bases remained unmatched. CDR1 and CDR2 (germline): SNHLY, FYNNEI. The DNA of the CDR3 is TGTGCCAGCAGTGGGGACAGGGGAATGGAGACCCAGTACTTC. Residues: CASSGDRGMETQYF. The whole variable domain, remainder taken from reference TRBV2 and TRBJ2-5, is EPEVTQTPSHQVTQMGQEVILRCVPISNHLYFYWYRQILGQKVEFLVSFYNNEISEKSEIFDDQFSVERPDGSNFTLKIRSTKLEDSAMYFCASSGDRGMETQYFGPGTRLLVL.

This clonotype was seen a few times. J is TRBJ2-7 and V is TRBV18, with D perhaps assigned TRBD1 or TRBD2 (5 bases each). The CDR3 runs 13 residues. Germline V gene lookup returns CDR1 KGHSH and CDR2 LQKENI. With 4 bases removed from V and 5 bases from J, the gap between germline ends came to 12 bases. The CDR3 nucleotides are TGTGCCAGCTCACGGGACCCACTGGACGAGCAGTACTTC. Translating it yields CASSRDPLDEQYF.

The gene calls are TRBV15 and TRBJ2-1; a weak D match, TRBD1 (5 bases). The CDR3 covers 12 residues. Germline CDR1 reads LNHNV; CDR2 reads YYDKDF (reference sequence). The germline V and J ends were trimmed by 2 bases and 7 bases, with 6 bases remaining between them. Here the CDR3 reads CATSRKGNEQFF. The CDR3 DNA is TGTGCCACCAGCAGAAAGGGGAATGAGCAGTTCTTC.

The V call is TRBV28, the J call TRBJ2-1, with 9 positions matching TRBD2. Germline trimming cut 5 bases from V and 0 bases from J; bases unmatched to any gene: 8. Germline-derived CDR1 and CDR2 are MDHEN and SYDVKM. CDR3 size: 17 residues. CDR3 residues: CASSKAGAGGSYNEQFF. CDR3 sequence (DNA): TGTGCCAGCAGTAAAGCCGGAGCGGGAGGCTCCTACAATGAGCAGTTCTTC.